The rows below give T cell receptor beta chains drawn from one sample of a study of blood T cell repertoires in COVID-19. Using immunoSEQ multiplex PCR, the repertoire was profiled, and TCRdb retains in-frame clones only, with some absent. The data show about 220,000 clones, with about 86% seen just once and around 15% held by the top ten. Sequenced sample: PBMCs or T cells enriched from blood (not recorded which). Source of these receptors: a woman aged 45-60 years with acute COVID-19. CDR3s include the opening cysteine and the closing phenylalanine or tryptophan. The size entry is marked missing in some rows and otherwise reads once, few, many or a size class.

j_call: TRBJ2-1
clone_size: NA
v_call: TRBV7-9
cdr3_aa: CASSLQSIGISYNEQFF

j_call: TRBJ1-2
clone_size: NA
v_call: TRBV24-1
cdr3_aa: CATSDSPMEDGYTF

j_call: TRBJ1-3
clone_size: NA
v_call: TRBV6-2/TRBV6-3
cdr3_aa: CASSYHPRSVGNTIYF

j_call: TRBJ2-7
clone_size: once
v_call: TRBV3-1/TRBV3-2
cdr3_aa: CASSRRDYSYEQYF

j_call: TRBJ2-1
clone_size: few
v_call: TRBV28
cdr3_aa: CASNDPGVAGKNEQFF

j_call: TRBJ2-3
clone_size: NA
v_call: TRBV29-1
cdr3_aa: CSVVGGGGDTQYF

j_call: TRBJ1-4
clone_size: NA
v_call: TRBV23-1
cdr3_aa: CASRLRPGQDNEKLFF

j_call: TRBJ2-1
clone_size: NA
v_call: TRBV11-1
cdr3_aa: CASSPAVADSYNEQFF

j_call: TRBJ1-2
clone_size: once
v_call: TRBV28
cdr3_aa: CASSYSIGYYGYTF

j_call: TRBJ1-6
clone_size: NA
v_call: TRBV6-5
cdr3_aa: CASSPRDTNNSPLHF

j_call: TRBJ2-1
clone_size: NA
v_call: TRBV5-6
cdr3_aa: CASSLLVGEQFF